These 22 T cell receptor beta chains came from one sample sequenced in a study of blood T cell repertoires in COVID-19. Repertoires were generated with immunoSEQ multiplex PCR, while TCRdb's copy carries only in-frame clones and drops some. Of roughly 140,000 clones in the sample, under 90% were seen once. The sample consisted of peripheral blood. The receptors were sampled from a human donor in a cohort sampled during active COVID-19.

The chain uses TRBV7-2 and TRBJ2-3, with D hard to call. Germline CDR1 reads SGHTA; CDR2 reads FQGNSA. V was clipped by 6 bases and J by 1 base, with 11 bases between them. CDR3 length: 14 residues. In DNA form, the CDR3 reads TGTGCCAGCAGTATTGCGGTGCGCACAGATACGCAGTATTTT. This encodes CASSIAVRTDTQYF.

This sequence joins TRBV19 and TRBJ2-5, with D possibly being TRBD1 (6 bases). Per germline, CDR1 LNHDA and CDR2 SQIVND (reference sequence). The V and J ends lost 4 bases and 0 bases respectively, with 21 bases between them. CDR3 size: 18 residues. The CDR3 nucleotides read TGTGCCAGTAGTACCAACTGGGACATTGAGGGGTACCAAGAGACCCAGTACTTC. Its translation is CASSTNWDIEGYQETQYF. The full variable domain, in which reference TRBV19 and TRBJ2-5 provide the parts outside the CDR3, is DGGITQSPKYLFRKEGQNVTLSCEQNLNHDAMYWYRQDPGQGLRLIYYSQIVNDFQKGDIAEGYSVSREKKESFPLTVTSAQKNPTAFYLCASSTNWDIEGYQETQYFGPGTRLLVL.

This chain connects TRBV19 to TRBJ1-2; D uncertain. Germline values: CDR1 LNHDA, CDR2 SQIVND (reference sequence). The CDR3 runs to 14 residues. V was shortened by 7 bases and J by 6 bases, with 18 bases between the two germline ends. The CDR3 DNA follows: TGTGCCAGTACCCCGGGAGCGGGTTGGAATGGCTACACCTTC. Protein product: CASTPGAGWNGYTF.

The CDR3, as DNA: TGTGCCAGCTCAGAATCCTCCCGGGGGGAGGATACGCAGTATTTT. It is translated as CASSESSRGEDTQYF. V is TRBV18 and J is TRBJ2-3, with 7 bases fitting TRBD2. V shed 5 bases and J 6 bases; nucleotides not matched to a gene: 11. The CDR3 loop spans 15 amino acids. CDR1 and CDR2 (germline): KGHSH, LQKENI.

The J gene is TRBJ2-5, the V gene TRBV18; 9 bases fit TRBD1. Germline trimming cut 3 bases from V and 3 bases from J; bases unmatched to any gene: 2. CDR3 length equals 14 residues. Germline V gene lookup returns CDR1 KGHSH and CDR2 LQKENI. The CDR3 DNA is TGTGCCAGCTCACCCAGGACAGGGGAAGAGACCCAGTACTTC. Residues: CASSPRTGEETQYF.

This clone was seen more than once but under ten times. J is TRBJ2-3 and V is TRBV7-9, with TRBD1 identical over 11 bases. The CDR3 extends over 11 amino acids. Germline lookup yields CDR1 SEHNR and CDR2 FQNEAQ (reference sequence). The trim removed 5 bases at V and 14 bases at J, leaving 3 bases unmatched. CDR3 amino acids: CASSPGTGGYF. In nucleotides, the CDR3 is TGTGCCAGCAGCCCAGGGACAGGGGGGTATTTT.

The chain recombines TRBV27 with TRBJ2-7, with TRBD1 matching 7 bases. The V segment lost 5 bases and the J segment 2 bases; nucleotides outside the gene matches: 9. Germline V gene sequence: CDR1 MNHEY, CDR2 SMNVEV (reference sequence). This CDR3 is built from 15 residues. CDR3 loop: CASSLNRGWPYEQYF. The DNA for the CDR3 is TGTGCCAGCAGTCTAAACAGGGGATGGCCCTACGAGCAGTACTTC.

The genes are TRBV5-1 and TRBJ2-2, with 8 bases that match TRBD1. Germline CDR1 SGHRS, CDR2 YFSETQ. The V segment lost 0 bases and the J segment 1 base; nucleotides outside the gene matches: 2. CDR3 size: 16 residues. The CDR3 DNA reads TGCGCCAGCAGCTTGGGGACAGGGAGGAACACCGGGGAGCTGTTTTTT. Protein sequence: CASSLGTGRNTGELFF.

The chain joins TRBV28 to TRBJ1-2, with a tentative D call TRBD1 (6 bases). The V gene lost 3 bases and the J gene lost 8 bases, with 22 bases spanning the gap. Germline CDR1 is MDHEN and CDR2 is SYDVKM. The CDR3 is 16 residues long. CDR3 nucleotides: TGTGCCAGCAGTTTCCTAGGGGGGGGAGCGATAGGCGGCTACACCTTC. This gives the protein CASSFLGGGAIGGYTF.

The CDR3 region has the DNA TGTGCCAGTAGTCAACTTGACAGTTCCTACGAGCAGTACTTC. The encoded protein is CASSQLDSSYEQYF. The rearrangement uses TRBV19 and TRBJ2-7, with a tentative D call TRBD1 (5 bases). The CDR3 is 14 amino acids. The V gene's germline CDR1 is LNHDA and CDR2 SQIVND (reference sequence). The V gene lost 5 bases and the J gene lost 1 base, with 12 bases spanning the gap.

This clone has a handful of counts. The CDR3 sequence is CASSWDRLGLHF. CDR3 bases: TGTGCCAGCAGCTGGGACAGGCTAGGCCTCCACTTT. The chain has TRBV2 and TRBJ1-6, with 8 nucleotides matching TRBD1. J gave up 15 bases and V 6 bases, and 7 bases lay outside the gene matches. The CDR3 loop spans 12 amino acids. Germline V lookup: CDR1 SNHLY, CDR2 FYNNEI.

This clone was recorded once. The rearrangement uses TRBV6-5 and TRBJ1-4, with 7 bases fitting TRBD1. The length of the CDR3 is 15 residues. Germline V gives CDR1 MNHEY, CDR2 SVGAGI. V shed 6 bases and J 0 bases; nucleotides not matched to a gene: 4. Written as DNA, the CDR3 is TGTGCCAGCAGCCGACAGGGTGCAACTAATGAAAAACTGTTTTTT. It translates to CASSRQGATNEKLFF.

In its sample, this clone was seen a few times. The chain uses TRBV24-1 and TRBJ2-2, with 7 nucleotides matching TRBD2. Germline V CDR1 and CDR2: KGHDR, SFDVKD. Losses at the gene ends were 4 bases for V and 6 bases for J; bases not matched to a gene: 4. This CDR3 has 14 residues. CDR3 bases: TGTGCCACCAGTGAACAACTAGCGTCCGGGGAGCTGTTTTTT. This codes for CATSEQLASGELFF.

The genes are TRBV2 and TRBJ2-7, with D maybe TRBD1 (6 bases). The CDR3 length is 12 residues. V dropped 11 bases and J dropped 4 bases, with 15 bases sitting between them. Germline-derived CDR1 and CDR2 are SNHLY and FYNNEI. The CDR3 sequence is CACNRALYEQYF. CDR3 nucleotide sequence: TGTGCCTGCAACAGGGCCTTGTACGAGCAGTACTTC.

V usage is TRBV7-8 and J usage is TRBJ2-1, with 8 bases that match TRBD2. The trim removed 5 bases at V and 0 bases at J, leaving 9 bases unmatched. The CDR3 is 17 residues long. Germline V lookup: CDR1 SGHVS, CDR2 FQNEAQ. The CDR3 coding sequence is TGTGCCAGCAGCCGTTATCGGACTAGCAGCTCCTACAATGAGCAGTTCTTC. Amino acid sequence: CASSRYRTSSSYNEQFF. Based on the CDR3 plus reference TRBV7-8 and TRBJ2-1, the full variable domain is GAGVSQSPRYKVAKRGQDVALRCDPISGHVSLFWYQQALGQGPEFLTYFQNEAQLDKSGLPSDRFFAERPEGSVSTLKIQRTQQEDSAVYLCASSRYRTSSSYNEQFFGPGTRLTVL.

V gene TRBV29-1 combines with J gene TRBJ2-7; TRBD2 agrees at 8 bases. Germline V CDR1 and CDR2: SQVTM, ANQGSEA. This CDR3 region has 12 residues. J was trimmed by 6 bases and V by 5 bases; bases with no gene match: 6. The CDR3 sequence is CSVSSGSGEQYF. As DNA, the CDR3 is TGCAGCGTTTCCAGCGGGAGCGGCGAGCAGTACTTC.

As DNA, the CDR3 is TGTGCCAGCAGTGAAGGGGGAGCTGGGGCCAACGTCCTGACTTTC. Protein product: CASSEGGAGANVLTF. The V gene is TRBV6-1, the J gene TRBJ2-6, with D perhaps TRBD2 (5 bases). The germline V and J ends were trimmed by 1 base and 2 bases, with 6 bases remaining between them. Germline V gene sequence: CDR1 MNHNS, CDR2 SASEGT. This CDR3 comprises 15 residues.

The chain joins TRBV11-2 to TRBJ2-7; weak D call: TRBD2 (6 bases). This CDR3 has 14 residues. V lost 5 bases, J lost 6 bases, and 17 bases lay in between. In germline, CDR1 is SGHAT, CDR2 FQNNGV. CDR3 DNA sequence: TGTGCCAGCAGCCCGGCGTGGGGGGAAGGCGAGCAGTACTTC. Amino acids: CASSPAWGEGEQYF.

The chain recombines TRBV5-1 with TRBJ1-1; D is possibly TRBD1 (6 bases). The CDR3 is made up of 17 amino acids. Germline CDR1 is SGHRS and CDR2 is YFSETQ. Trimming pared 0 bases from V and 2 bases from J, leaving 17 bases between. CDR3 sequence reads: CASSLVGQREANTEAFF. CDR3 DNA sequence: TGCGCCAGCAGCTTGGTCGGACAGAGAGAGGCAAACACTGAAGCTTTCTTT.

This chain uses TRBV7-9 with TRBJ1-2; 7 bases match TRBD1. Germline V gene data show CDR1 as SEHNR and CDR2 as FQNEAQ (reference sequence). CDR3 length equals 15 residues. The J segment lost 6 bases and the V segment lost 4 bases, leaving 11 bases of the junction unmatched. The CDR3: CASSSQNDRVDGYTF. The CDR3 DNA sequence: TGTGCCAGCAGCTCACAGAACGACAGGGTCGATGGCTACACCTTC.

This clone was counted a single time. The V call is TRBV6-2 or TRBV6-3, the J call TRBJ1-1; possibly TRBD1 for D (5 bases). V lost 2 bases and J lost 1, with 14 bases in between. This CDR3 has 16 amino acids. Germline assignment: CDR1 MNHEY and CDR2 SVGEGT. The CDR3 sequence is CASSYRGGGSNTEAFF. CDR3 bases: TGTGCCAGCAGTTACAGAGGCGGGGGATCGAACACTGAAGCTTTCTTT.

The V call is TRBV15, the J call TRBJ1-2; 8 bases align to TRBD1. The V segment lost 3 bases and the J segment 5 bases; nucleotides outside the gene matches: 5. The germline V gene has CDR1 LNHNV and CDR2 YYDKDF (reference sequence). This CDR3 is 14 amino acids long. The CDR3 is CATSRAGTGYGYTF. CDR3 DNA sequence: TGTGCCACCAGCAGGGCCGGGACAGGTTATGGCTACACCTTC.